The next 9 T cell receptor beta chains were all read from a single sample in a study of T-cell reconstitution after alpha-beta-depleted transplantation in children. Unique molecular identifiers were incorporated during preparation of the TCRbeta library. TCRdb analysed the PCR reads with MiXCR anew, one entry per CDR3 protein. This table has roughly 160,000 distinct CDR3 sequences, over 8.5% appearing once. The sample in question was PBMCs, obtained before TCRalphabeta/CD19-depleted stem cell transplant. These receptors came from a boy aged 2 to 10 with acute myeloid leukemia, due to receive a stem cell transplant.

This clonotype was detected ten times or more. This chain uses TRBV7-6 with TRBJ2-1; 7 positions agree with TRBD2. Germline CDR1 is SGHVS and CDR2 is FNYEAQ. Trimming took 1 base from V and 2 from J; bases not matched to a gene: 2. This CDR3 contains 15 residues. CDR3 nucleotides: TGTGCCAGCAGCTTAGGAAGCGGGACCTACAATGAGCAGTTCTTC. It yields the protein CASSLGSGTYNEQFF.

This clonotype showed up many times. The V gene is TRBV12-3 or TRBV12-4, the J gene TRBJ2-7; 7 nucleotides line up with TRBD1. There are 15 residues in the CDR3. V dropped 1 base and J dropped 3; count of bases not matched to a gene: 6. CDR3 DNA sequence: TGTGCCAGCAGTTTAGGACAGGGAACGGGCTACGAGCAGTACTTC. Protein sequence: CASSLGQGTGYEQYF.

This clonotype was recorded many times. J is TRBJ2-7 and V is TRBV6-1; D ambiguous. The V and J ends lost 2 bases and 6 bases respectively, with 14 bases between them. This CDR3 has 14 residues. The V gene's germline CDR1 is MNHNS and CDR2 SASEGT. CDR3 protein: CASSELMQSPEQYF. The CDR3 nucleotides read TGTGCCAGCAGTGAACTGATGCAATCCCCCGAGCAGTACTTC.

This clonotype was observed at least ten times. The chain uses TRBV5-6 and TRBJ2-4, with 7 positions matching TRBD1. Germline assignment: CDR1 SGHDT and CDR2 YYEEEE. The CDR3 extends over 15 amino acids. The junction had 11 bases not matched to a gene; V was cut back by 4 bases and J by 7 bases. CDR3 DNA sequence: TGTGCCAGCAGCGTGACAGGGTCTACTTCGAACATTCAGTACTTC. Translation gives CASSVTGSTSNIQYF.

This clonotype was seen many times. V usage is TRBV27 and J usage is TRBJ1-5; D might be TRBD1 (5 bases). This CDR3 region has 13 residues. Trimming pared 5 bases from V and 3 bases from J, leaving 8 bases between. Germline-derived CDR1 and CDR2 are MNHEY and SMNVEV (reference sequence). CDR3 loop: CASSRGHNQPQHF. In DNA, the CDR3 is TGTGCCAGCAGTAGGGGCCACAATCAGCCCCAGCATTTT.

This clonotype was detected many times. The chain has TRBV19 and TRBJ1-5; the D is unclear. Trimming pared 1 base from V and 3 bases from J, leaving 4 bases between. Germline CDR1 reads LNHDA; CDR2 reads SQIVND (reference sequence). CDR3 length equals 13 residues. The CDR3 reads CASSIGINQPQHF. The CDR3 DNA reads as TGTGCCAGTAGTATAGGTATCAATCAGCCCCAGCATTTT. Based on the CDR3 plus reference TRBV19 and TRBJ1-5, the full variable domain is DGGITQSPKYLFRKEGQNVTLSCEQNLNHDAMYWYRQDPGQGLRLIYYSQIVNDFQKGDIAEGYSVSREKKESFPLTVTSAQKNPTAFYLCASSIGINQPQHFGDGTRLSIL.

This clonotype was seen ten or more times. This chain uses TRBV29-1 with TRBJ2-1, with 8 bases lining up with TRBD1. Germline values: CDR1 SQVTM, CDR2 ANQGSEA. CDR3 length equals 13 residues. Trimming removed 7 bases from V and 4 bases from J; junction bases left unmatched: 6. CDR3: CSGTGGRYNEQFF. DNA for the CDR3: TGCAGCGGCACAGGGGGTCGGTACAATGAGCAGTTCTTC.

This clonotype showed up many times. The chain recombines TRBV2 with TRBJ2-1; tentative D call: TRBD1 (6 bases). There are 15 residues in the CDR3. Trimming pared 4 bases from V and 4 bases from J, leaving 14 bases between. The germline V gene has CDR1 SNHLY and CDR2 FYNNEI. The CDR3 nucleotides read TGTGCCAGCAGTGCGAACAGGGAGATGTACAATGAGCAGTTCTTC. This sequence encodes CASSANREMYNEQFF.

About this clonotype itself: A much larger clone sits a single nucleotide away, making a read error possible. V gene TRBV4-1 combines with J gene TRBJ2-3; TRBD2 matches 7 bases. After removal of 4 bases from V and 4 bases from J, the junction contained 8 bases not matched to a gene. The length of the CDR3 is 15 residues. Germline values: CDR1 MGHRA, CDR2 YSYEKL. The CDR3 reads CASSPQAGSSDTQYF. CDR3 DNA: TGCGCCAGCAGCCCTCAAGCGGGAAGCTCAGATACGCAGTATTTT.